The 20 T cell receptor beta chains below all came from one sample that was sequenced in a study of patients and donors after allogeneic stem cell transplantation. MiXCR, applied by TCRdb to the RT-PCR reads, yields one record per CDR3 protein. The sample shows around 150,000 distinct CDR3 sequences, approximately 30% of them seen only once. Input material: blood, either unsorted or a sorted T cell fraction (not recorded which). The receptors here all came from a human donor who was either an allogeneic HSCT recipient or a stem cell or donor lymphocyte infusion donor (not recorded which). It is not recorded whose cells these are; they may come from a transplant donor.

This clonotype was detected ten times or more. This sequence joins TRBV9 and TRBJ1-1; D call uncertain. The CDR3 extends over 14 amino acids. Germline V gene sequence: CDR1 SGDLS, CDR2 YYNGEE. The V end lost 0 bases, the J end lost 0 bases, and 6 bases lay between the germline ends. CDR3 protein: CASSVAAMNTEAFF. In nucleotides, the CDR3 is TGTGCCAGCAGCGTAGCCGCCATGAACACTGAAGCTTTCTTT.

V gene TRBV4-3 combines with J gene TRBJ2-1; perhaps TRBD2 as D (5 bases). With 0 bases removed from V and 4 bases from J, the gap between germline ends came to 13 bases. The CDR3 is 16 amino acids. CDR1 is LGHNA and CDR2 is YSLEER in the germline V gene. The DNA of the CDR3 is TGCGCCAGCAGCCAAGATTGGGCTAGCAGATACAATGAGCAGTTCTTC. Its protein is CASSQDWASRYNEQFF.

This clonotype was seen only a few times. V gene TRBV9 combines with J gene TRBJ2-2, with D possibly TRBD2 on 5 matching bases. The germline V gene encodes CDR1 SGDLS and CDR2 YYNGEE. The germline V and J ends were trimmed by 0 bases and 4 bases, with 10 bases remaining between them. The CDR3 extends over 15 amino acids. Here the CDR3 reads CASSVASSGTGELFF. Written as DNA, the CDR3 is TGTGCCAGCAGCGTAGCTAGCTCGGGCACCGGGGAGCTGTTTTTT.

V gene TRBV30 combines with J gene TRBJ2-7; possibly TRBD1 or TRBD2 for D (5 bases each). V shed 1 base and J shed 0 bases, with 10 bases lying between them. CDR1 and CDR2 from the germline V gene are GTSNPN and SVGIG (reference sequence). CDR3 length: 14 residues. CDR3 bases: TGTGCCTGGAGTGAGCCAGGGAGCTCCTACGAGCAGTACTTC. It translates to CAWSEPGSSYEQYF.

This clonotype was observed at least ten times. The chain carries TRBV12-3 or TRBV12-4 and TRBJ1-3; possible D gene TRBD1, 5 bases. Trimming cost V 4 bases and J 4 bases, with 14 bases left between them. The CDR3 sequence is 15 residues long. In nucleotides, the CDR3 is TGTGCCAGCAGTTCATTCGACAGCCGCGGAAACACCATATATTTT. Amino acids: CASSSFDSRGNTIYF.

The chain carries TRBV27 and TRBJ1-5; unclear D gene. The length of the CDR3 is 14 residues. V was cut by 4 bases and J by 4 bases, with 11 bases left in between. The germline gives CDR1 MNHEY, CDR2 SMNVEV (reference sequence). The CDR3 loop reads CASSSGLMNQPQHF. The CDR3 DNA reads TGTGCCAGCAGTTCAGGACTGATGAATCAGCCCCAGCATTTT.

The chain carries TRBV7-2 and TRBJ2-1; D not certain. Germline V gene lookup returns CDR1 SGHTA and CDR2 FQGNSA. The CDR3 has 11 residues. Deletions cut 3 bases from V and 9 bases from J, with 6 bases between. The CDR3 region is CASSLLGEQFF. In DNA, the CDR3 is TGTGCCAGCAGCTTGCTTGGTGAGCAGTTCTTC.

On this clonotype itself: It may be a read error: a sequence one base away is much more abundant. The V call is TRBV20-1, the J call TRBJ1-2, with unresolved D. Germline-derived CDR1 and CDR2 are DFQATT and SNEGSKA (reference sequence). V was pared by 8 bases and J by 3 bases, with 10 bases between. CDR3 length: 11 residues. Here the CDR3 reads CSSLPDYGYTF. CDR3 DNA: TGCAGTTCTTTACCGGACTATGGCTACACCTTC.

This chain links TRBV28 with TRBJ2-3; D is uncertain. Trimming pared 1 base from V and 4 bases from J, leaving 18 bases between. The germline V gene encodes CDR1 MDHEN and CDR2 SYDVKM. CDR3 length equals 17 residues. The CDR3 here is CASSLFSVSTFADTQYF. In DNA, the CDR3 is TGTGCCAGCAGTTTATTCTCTGTATCGACTTTCGCAGATACGCAGTATTTT.

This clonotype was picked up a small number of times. CDR3 sequence: CAIRRLTNTGELFF. The CDR3 DNA reads as TGTGCCATCAGAAGACTTACGAACACCGGGGAGCTGTTTTTT. The rearrangement uses TRBV10-3 and TRBJ2-2, with unresolved D. In germline, CDR1 is ENHRY, CDR2 SYGVKD. The CDR3 extends over 14 amino acids. V dropped 6 bases and J dropped 0 bases, with 8 bases sitting between them.

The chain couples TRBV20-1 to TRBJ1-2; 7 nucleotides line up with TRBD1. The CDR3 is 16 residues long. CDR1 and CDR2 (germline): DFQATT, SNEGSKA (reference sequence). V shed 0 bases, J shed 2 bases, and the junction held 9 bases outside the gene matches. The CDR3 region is CSAREGDRPKNYGYTF. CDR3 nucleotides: TGCAGTGCTAGAGAGGGGGACAGACCAAAAAACTATGGCTACACCTTC.

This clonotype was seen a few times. The CDR3 is CASSYSGPKVGELFF. The CDR3 DNA reads as TGTGCCAGCAGTTACTCGGGGCCCAAGGTCGGGGAGCTGTTTTTT. V is TRBV6-5 and J is TRBJ2-2; D perhaps matches TRBD1 (5 bases). V lost 0 bases and J 7 bases, leaving 12 bases between the germline ends. This CDR3 has 15 residues. CDR1 is MNHEY, CDR2 SVGAGI, per germline.

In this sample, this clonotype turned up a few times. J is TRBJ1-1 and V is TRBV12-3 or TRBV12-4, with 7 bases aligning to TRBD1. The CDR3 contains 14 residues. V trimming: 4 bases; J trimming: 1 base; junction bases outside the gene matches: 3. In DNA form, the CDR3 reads TGTGCCAGCAGTTACAGGGGTTGGAACACTGAAGCTTTCTTT. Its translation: CASSYRGWNTEAFF.

The CDR3 protein is CASSPSTLAKNIQYF. The DNA for the CDR3 is TGTGCCAGCTCACCGTCTACTCTAGCCAAAAACATTCAGTACTTC. This chain connects TRBV18 to TRBJ2-4; D remains unclear. CDR3 length equals 15 residues. Germline V gene sequence: CDR1 KGHSH, CDR2 LQKENI. V was trimmed by 3 bases and J by 0 bases, leaving 9 bases between them.

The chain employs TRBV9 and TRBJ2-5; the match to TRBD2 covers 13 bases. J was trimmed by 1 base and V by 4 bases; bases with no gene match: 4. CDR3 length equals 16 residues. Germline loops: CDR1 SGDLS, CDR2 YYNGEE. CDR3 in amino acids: CASSPRLAGGQETQYF. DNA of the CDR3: TGTGCCAGCAGCCCCCGACTAGCGGGAGGCCAAGAGACCCAGTACTTC.

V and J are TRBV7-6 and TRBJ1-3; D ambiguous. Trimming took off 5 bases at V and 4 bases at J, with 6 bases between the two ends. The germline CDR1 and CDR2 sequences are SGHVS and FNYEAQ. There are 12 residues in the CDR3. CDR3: CASSMEGNTIYF. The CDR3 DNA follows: TGTGCCAGCAGCATGGAAGGAAACACCATATATTTT.

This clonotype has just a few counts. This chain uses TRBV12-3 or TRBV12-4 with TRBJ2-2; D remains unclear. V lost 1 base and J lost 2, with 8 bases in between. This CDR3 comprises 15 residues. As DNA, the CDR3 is TGTGCCAGCAGTTTAGTTGAGATAAACACCGGGGAGCTGTTTTTT. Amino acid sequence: CASSLVEINTGELFF.

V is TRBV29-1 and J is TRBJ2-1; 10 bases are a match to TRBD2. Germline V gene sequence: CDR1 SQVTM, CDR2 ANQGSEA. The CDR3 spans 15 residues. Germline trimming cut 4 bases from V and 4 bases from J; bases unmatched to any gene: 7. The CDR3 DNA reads TGCAGCGTTGGTGAGACTAGCGGGTGGTACAATGAGCAGTTCTTC. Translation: CSVGETSGWYNEQFF.

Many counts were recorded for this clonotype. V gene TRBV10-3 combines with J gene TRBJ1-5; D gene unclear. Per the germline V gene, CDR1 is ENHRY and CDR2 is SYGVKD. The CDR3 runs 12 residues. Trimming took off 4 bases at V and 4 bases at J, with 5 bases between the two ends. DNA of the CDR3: TGTGCCATCAGTGGCGGAAATCAGCCCCAGCATTTT. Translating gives CAISGGNQPQHF.

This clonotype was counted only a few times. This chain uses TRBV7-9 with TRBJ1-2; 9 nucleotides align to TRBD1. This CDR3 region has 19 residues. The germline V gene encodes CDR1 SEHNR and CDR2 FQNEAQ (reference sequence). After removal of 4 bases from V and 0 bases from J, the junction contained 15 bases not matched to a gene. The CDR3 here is CASSSRDRASLTANYGYTF. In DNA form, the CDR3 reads TGTGCCAGCAGCTCCCGGGACAGGGCCTCCCTTACTGCTAACTATGGCTACACCTTC.